This record concerns one T cell receptor (beta chain) sequence. This clonotype has only a few counts. The specificity of this receptor is unknown. No base quality values were provided; no much bigger clone lies one nucleotide off. The V and J ends are trimmed by 2 bases and 2 bases, leaving 10 bases between them. From its cysteine to its phenylalanine, the CDR3 spans 14 amino acids. Left in the record is the CDR3 DNA by itself, 42 bases read in frame from the first base. CDR1 and CDR2 were assigned from the germline V gene (reference sequence) as SEHNR and FQNEAQ. PBMCs were isolated by Ficoll-Paque density gradient centrifugation. The sample is drawn from a study of T-cell memory formation after mild COVID-19 (dated by TCRdb to about 2021). Study-level background: TCR sequence clusters from the two donors were found to be largely donor specific. Longitudinal TCRalpha and TCRbeta repertoire sequencing tracked T-cell clones expanding and contracting after mild COVID-19 in a couple of donors. The cohort was made up of two young adult volunteers, one female and one male, who were previously healthy.

The instrument was an Illumina NovaSeq 6000. TCRalpha and TCRbeta cDNA libraries were built by 5'RACE with constant-segment primers, adding sample barcodes and unique molecular identifiers. RNA was extracted from every sample with Trizol reagent. The libraries were amplified in two PCR steps, and the second step added a second sample barcode and Illumina TruSeq adapters. The libraries were sequenced on an Illumina NovaSeq using 2 x 150 bp paired-end reads. Turning to the authors' computational methods: Reads were demultiplexed and collapsed into UMI-guided consensus sequences with migec v1.2.7. With mixcr v2.1.11, UMI consensuses were aligned to TRA and TRB V and J templates and assembled into clonotypes. Clonotypes were classified as expanded or contracted when called significant by both edgeR and NoisET, with noise models trained on biological replicates. edgeR calls used a false discovery rate-adjusted p below 0.01 and a log2 fold-change threshold of 1. As an exploratory analysis of dynamics, max-normalized trajectories of the 1000 most abundant clonotypes were examined with PCA combined with hierarchical clustering. Each responding clone was given a CD4 or CD8 phenotype based on the CD4+ and CD8+ repertoires, which had been sequenced separately. TCRdb passed the public sequencing reads through fastp at Q25 and MiXCR, retaining productive beta sequences. Every distinct CDR3 protein forms one entry, paired with its most common genes and DNA. In this record, the V and J calls reflect TCRdb's handling and not the investigators' own analysis. The sample has 190,000 or so distinct CDR3 sequences on record, about a fifth of them singletons. 20% to 25% of the sample is held by the ten biggest clonotypes.

Overall study results and their limits: Contracting CD4+ clones appeared mostly in the CM and EM memory subsets, whereas CD8+ clones were enriched in EMRA. The detection of some responding clones in pre-infection memory suggests that pre-existing cross-reactive memory T cells joined the SARS-CoV-2 response. Only a couple of mild cases were covered in the study, and larger cohorts including severe cases with pre-infection samples were considered necessary. SARS-CoV-2 specificity of the second-wave clones peaking on day 37 was not confirmed. Clones that contracted from day 15 to 85 showed balanced CD4/CD8 phenotypes, whereas a second wave of clones that expanded from day 15 to 37 leaned towards CD4+.

The chain joins TRBV7-9 to TRBJ2-7; too little of a D gene remains to name it. The clonotype originates from an adult woman who had mild COVID-19 (a few samples of this study predate the infection). The sample titles of this study are shuffled in the database, so cell type and time point are left out; the donor was told from shared clones. Sequencing used PBMCs or a T cell subset sorted from them (not recorded which). The bases read TGTGCCAGCAGCTTATCCGAATCCCCCTACGAGCAGTACTTC. Protein translation: CASSLSESPYEQYF.